Listed below are T cell receptor beta chains from one sample, sequenced in a study of cytomegalovirus exposure and HLA in healthy donors. The table came from immunoSEQ multiplex PCR; TCRdb's copy has only in-frame clones and leaves some out. The sample lists some 65,000 clones; 62% were seen once. The material sequenced was PBMCs. Receptors originate from a man in his thirties or forties in good health and CMV-seronegative. Both conserved end residues are part of each CDR3. The order of the fields is clone size, J gene, D gene, CDR3 length, V gene, CDR3 protein, CDR3 DNA. The D gene is left open where the match is weak. Clone size is stated in some rows and not others, as once, few, many or a class when expanded.

clone size: -; J gene: TRBJ2-2; D gene: -; CDR3 length: 16; V gene: TRBV7-6; CDR3 protein: CASSLGLVGGPGELFF; CDR3 DNA: TGTGCCAGCAGCTTAGGGCTAGTAGGAGGACCCGGGGAGCTGTTTTTT
clone size: -; J gene: TRBJ2-1; D gene: -; CDR3 length: 14; V gene: TRBV30; CDR3 protein: CAWGSGVGYNEQFF; CDR3 DNA: TGTGCCTGGGGATCAGGGGTTGGCTACAATGAGCAGTTCTTC
clone size: once; J gene: TRBJ1-5; D gene: -; CDR3 length: 15; V gene: TRBV9; CDR3 protein: CASSISSQADQPQHF; CDR3 DNA: TGTGCCAGCAGCATCTCCTCCCAGGCCGATCAGCCCCAGCATTTT
clone size: -; J gene: TRBJ2-5; D gene: -; CDR3 length: 12; V gene: TRBV9; CDR3 protein: CASGADQETQYF; CDR3 DNA: TGTGCCAGCGGGGCGGATCAAGAGACCCAGTACTTC
clone size: -; J gene: TRBJ2-7; D gene: -; CDR3 length: 12; V gene: TRBV7-8; CDR3 protein: CASSLIRGEQYF; CDR3 DNA: TGTGCCAGCAGCCTCATTCGCGGGGAGCAGTACTTC
clone size: -; J gene: TRBJ1-1; D gene: TRBD1; CDR3 length: 14; V gene: TRBV6-5; CDR3 protein: CASRRDRGNTEAFF; CDR3 DNA: TGTGCCAGCAGGCGGGACAGGGGGAACACTGAAGCTTTCTTT
clone size: few; J gene: TRBJ1-2; D gene: -; CDR3 length: 14; V gene: TRBV25-1; CDR3 protein: CASSTVGREYGYTF; CDR3 DNA: TGTGCCAGCAGTACTGTGGGGCGCGAATATGGCTACACCTTC
clone size: few; J gene: TRBJ1-1; D gene: TRBD1; CDR3 length: 14; V gene: TRBV30; CDR3 protein: CASLQQGINTEAFF; CDR3 DNA: TGTGCCTCACTACAACAGGGGATCAACACTGAAGCTTTCTTT
clone size: -; J gene: TRBJ2-1; D gene: -; CDR3 length: 15; V gene: TRBV7-8; CDR3 protein: CASSSIFWSPDEQFF; CDR3 DNA: TGTGCCAGCAGCTCGATCTTCTGGAGTCCCGATGAGCAGTTCTTC
clone size: -; J gene: TRBJ2-7; D gene: TRBD2; CDR3 length: 15; V gene: TRBV9; CDR3 protein: CASSVRGGDLFEQYF; CDR3 DNA: TGTGCCAGCAGCGTACGCGGGGGGGACCTTTTTGAGCAGTACTTC
clone size: -; J gene: TRBJ2-7; D gene: -; CDR3 length: 14; V gene: TRBV7-9; CDR3 protein: CASSSTLAGFEQYF; CDR3 DNA: TGTGCCAGCAGCTCAACCCTAGCTGGGTTCGAGCAGTACTTC
clone size: -; J gene: TRBJ2-5; D gene: TRBD2; CDR3 length: 15; V gene: TRBV7-2; CDR3 protein: CASSLGLAGQETQYF; CDR3 DNA: TGTGCCAGCAGCCTTGGACTAGCGGGACAAGAGACCCAGTACTTC
clone size: -; J gene: TRBJ1-4; D gene: -; CDR3 length: 13; V gene: TRBV2; CDR3 protein: CASRQGINEKLFF; CDR3 DNA: TGTGCCAGCAGACAGGGCATTAATGAAAAACTGTTTTTT
clone size: -; J gene: TRBJ2-5; D gene: -; CDR3 length: 15; V gene: TRBV12-5; CDR3 protein: CASGLVLGAKETQYF; CDR3 DNA: TGTGCTAGTGGTTTGGTATTAGGGGCGAAAGAGACCCAGTACTTC
clone size: -; J gene: TRBJ2-5; D gene: TRBD2; CDR3 length: 14; V gene: TRBV30; CDR3 protein: CAWGTSGSQETQYF; CDR3 DNA: TGTGCCTGGGGGACTAGCGGGTCCCAAGAGACCCAGTACTTC
clone size: -; J gene: TRBJ1-4; D gene: -; CDR3 length: 15; V gene: TRBV6-5; CDR3 protein: CASSRIRQVGEKLFF; CDR3 DNA: TGTGCCAGCAGTAGAATAAGACAGGTCGGCGAAAAACTGTTTTTT
clone size: -; J gene: TRBJ2-5; D gene: -; CDR3 length: 12; V gene: TRBV27; CDR3 protein: CASSHSPETQYF; CDR3 DNA: TGTGCCAGCAGCCATTCCCCAGAGACCCAGTACTTC
clone size: -; J gene: TRBJ2-5; D gene: -; CDR3 length: 15; V gene: TRBV5-4; CDR3 protein: CASSLILANQETQYF; CDR3 DNA: TGTGCCAGCAGCTTGATCCTAGCGAATCAAGAGACCCAGTACTTC
clone size: once; J gene: TRBJ1-5; D gene: TRBD1; CDR3 length: 14; V gene: TRBV25-1; CDR3 protein: CATRGLGSNQPQHF; CDR3 DNA: TGTGCCACCAGGGGGCTGGGTAGCAATCAGCCCCAGCATTTT
clone size: few; J gene: TRBJ2-7; D gene: TRBD1; CDR3 length: 15; V gene: TRBV14; CDR3 protein: CASSQRGQGAYEQYF; CDR3 DNA: TGTGCCAGCAGCCAAAGAGGACAGGGAGCCTACGAGCAGTACTTC
clone size: medium-sized; J gene: TRBJ2-2; D gene: TRBD2; CDR3 length: 15; V gene: TRBV6-4; CDR3 protein: CASSDEAGGTGELFF; CDR3 DNA: TGTGCCAGCAGTGACGAGGCGGGGGGTACCGGGGAGCTGTTTTTT
clone size: few; J gene: TRBJ1-1; D gene: TRBD1; CDR3 length: 13; V gene: TRBV7-2; CDR3 protein: CASSFRQGTEAFF; CDR3 DNA: TGTGCCAGCAGCTTCAGACAGGGCACTGAAGCTTTCTTT
clone size: few; J gene: TRBJ1-2; D gene: TRBD1; CDR3 length: 14; V gene: TRBV2; CDR3 protein: CASKAPGQRYGYTF; CDR3 DNA: TGTGCCAGTAAAGCTCCGGGACAGCGTTATGGCTACACCTTC
clone size: once; J gene: TRBJ2-5; D gene: -; CDR3 length: 12; V gene: TRBV29-1; CDR3 protein: CSAMTSLETQYF; CDR3 DNA: TGCAGCGCCATGACTAGTTTAGAGACCCAGTACTTC
clone size: once; J gene: TRBJ1-2; D gene: -; CDR3 length: 13; V gene: TRBV6-4; CDR3 protein: CASSGQGTYGYTF; CDR3 DNA: TGTGCCAGCAGTGGGCAGGGGACCTATGGCTACACCTTC
clone size: -; J gene: TRBJ2-6; D gene: -; CDR3 length: 15; V gene: TRBV25-1; CDR3 protein: CASSSDTAGANVLTF; CDR3 DNA: TGTGCCAGCAGCTCCGACACGGCTGGGGCCAACGTCCTGACTTTC
clone size: -; J gene: TRBJ1-2; D gene: TRBD1; CDR3 length: 13; V gene: TRBV4-2; CDR3 protein: CASSQEQGTPYTF; CDR3 DNA: TGTGCCAGCAGCCAAGAACAGGGGACCCCCTACACCTTC
clone size: -; J gene: TRBJ1-5; D gene: -; CDR3 length: 13; V gene: TRBV7-6; CDR3 protein: CASGTGLNQPQHF; CDR3 DNA: TGTGCCAGTGGCACAGGGCTAAATCAGCCCCAGCATTTT
clone size: -; J gene: TRBJ1-1; D gene: TRBD1; CDR3 length: 15; V gene: TRBV19; CDR3 protein: CASSLEDRGYTEAFF; CDR3 DNA: TGTGCCAGTAGCCTGGAGGACAGGGGTTACACTGAAGCTTTCTTT
clone size: -; J gene: TRBJ1-1; D gene: -; CDR3 length: 13; V gene: TRBV30; CDR3 protein: CAWGPKGDTEAFF; CDR3 DNA: TGTGCCTGGGGACCCAAGGGGGACACTGAAGCTTTCTTT
clone size: -; J gene: TRBJ2-7; D gene: -; CDR3 length: 14; V gene: TRBV5-4; CDR3 protein: CASSLGTASYEQYF; CDR3 DNA: TGTGCCAGCAGCTTGGGGACAGCTTCCTACGAGCAGTACTTC
clone size: -; J gene: TRBJ1-5; D gene: -; CDR3 length: 14; V gene: TRBV15; CDR3 protein: CATSRDLVNQPQHF; CDR3 DNA: TGTGCCACCAGCAGAGATCTCGTCAATCAGCCCCAGCATTTT
clone size: -; J gene: TRBJ1-1; D gene: -; CDR3 length: 16; V gene: TRBV5-6; CDR3 protein: CASSLGAGGGDTEAFF; CDR3 DNA: TGTGCCAGCAGCTTGGGAGCCGGAGGGGGGGACACTGAAGCTTTCTTT
clone size: few; J gene: TRBJ2-3; D gene: TRBD2; CDR3 length: 17; V gene: TRBV5-4; CDR3 protein: CASSLLLTSGGRDTQYF; CDR3 DNA: TGTGCCAGCAGCCTCCTCTTGACTAGCGGGGGCCGGGATACGCAGTATTTT
clone size: -; J gene: TRBJ2-1; D gene: -; CDR3 length: 13; V gene: TRBV7-9; CDR3 protein: CASSSGAYNEQFF; CDR3 DNA: TGTGCCAGCAGCTCCGGGGCCTACAATGAGCAGTTCTTC
clone size: -; J gene: TRBJ2-3; D gene: -; CDR3 length: 10; V gene: TRBV29-1; CDR3 protein: CSLRKDTQYF; CDR3 DNA: TGCAGCCTGCGGAAAGATACGCAGTATTTT
clone size: -; J gene: TRBJ1-6; D gene: -; CDR3 length: 15; V gene: TRBV4-1; CDR3 protein: CASSRAESYNSPLHF; CDR3 DNA: TGCGCCAGCAGCCGGGCTGAATCCTATAATTCACCCCTCCACTTT
clone size: -; J gene: TRBJ1-1; D gene: -; CDR3 length: 16; V gene: TRBV11-2; CDR3 protein: CASSFSTIVMNTEAFF; CDR3 DNA: TGTGCCAGCAGCTTTTCCACAATTGTCATGAACACTGAAGCTTTCTTT
clone size: once; J gene: TRBJ2-7; D gene: -; CDR3 length: 11; V gene: TRBV5-8; CDR3 protein: CASSFVYEQYF; CDR3 DNA: TGTGCCAGCAGCTTCGTCTACGAGCAGTACTTC
clone size: -; J gene: TRBJ1-6; D gene: -; CDR3 length: 14; V gene: TRBV5-5; CDR3 protein: CASSFRVYNSPLHF; CDR3 DNA: TGTGCCAGCAGCTTTCGGGTTTATAATTCACCCCTCCACTTT